A single T cell receptor beta chain is shown here with its context. Its antigen is unidentified. This entry comes from a study of cytomegalovirus exposure and HLA in healthy donors. Study-level results: Sequencing depth across donors, presence/absence analyses assumed, was roughly uniform. TCR beta V- and J-gene trimming was later associated with a missense DCLRE1C variant. Reported performance of the classifier showed diagnosis of cytomegalovirus status with high specificity and sensitivity.

The study ran its PCR with 60 Vbeta and 13 Jbeta primers. Measured with immunoSEQ multiplex PCR; TCRdb has only the in-frame clones, and not every one. There are roughly 160,000 clones in the sample; around 83% occur only once, and roughly 2.5% lies in the top ten. Participants comprised healthy donors of bone marrow. The receptor comes from a man aged 25-40 years in good health and CMV-seropositive. Sequencing input: PBMCs.

The CDR3 DNA reads as TGCGCCAGCAGCTTAGACGCGGGACTAGCGGGACTCAGATGGGGGAATTGGTACGAGCAGTACTTC. Translated: CASSLDAGLAGLRWGNWYEQYF. V is TRBV5-1 and J is TRBJ2-7; 13 bases agree with TRBD2. The CDR3 is 22 amino acids. Germline loops: CDR1 SGHRS, CDR2 YFSETQ. The trim removed 2 bases at V and 4 bases at J, leaving 24 bases unmatched.